Presented here are 27 T cell receptor beta chains from one specimen sequenced in a study of blood T cell repertoires in COVID-19. The protocol was immunoSEQ multiplex PCR, while the TCRdb copy is restricted to in-frame clones and leaves out a portion. In the table there are 350,000 to 400,000 clones, roughly 90% of which are singletons. The sequencing input was peripheral blood. The receptors derive from a woman in her 30s with COVID-19, enrolled during active disease.

V is TRBV4-3 and J is TRBJ1-1, with 8 bases lining up with TRBD1. Germline CDR1 and CDR2: LGHNA and YSLEER. CDR3 length equals 17 residues. Trimming at V came to 0 bases and at J to 2 bases, leaving 8 bases not matched to a gene. DNA for the CDR3: TGCGCCAGCAGCCAAGATCCCGGGACAGGAGCAAACACTGAAGCTTTCTTT. This translates into CASSQDPGTGANTEAFF.

The genes are TRBV28 and TRBJ1-2; D is unresolved. Germline V gene data show CDR1 as MDHEN and CDR2 as SYDVKM. V lost 7 bases and J lost 8, with 11 bases in between. The CDR3 runs 11 residues. The CDR3 DNA is TGTGCCAGCATCGGGTATGGAGGCTACACCTTC. Its translation is CASIGYGGYTF.

The V call is TRBV2, the J call TRBJ2-2; 11 nucleotides match TRBD2. Looked up from germline, CDR1 is SNHLY and CDR2 is FYNNEI. This CDR3 is 15 amino acids long. The junction had 5 bases not matched to a gene; V was cut back by 4 bases and J by 7 bases. CDR3 loop: CASSGELAGVGELFF. The CDR3 DNA follows: TGTGCCAGCAGTGGGGAACTAGCGGGAGTCGGGGAGCTGTTTTTT.

This rearrangement joins TRBV4-1 to TRBJ1-2; D not certain. The V gene's germline CDR1 is MGHRA and CDR2 YSYEKL. The CDR3 has 15 amino acids. Trimming took 0 bases from V and 2 from J, leaving 10 bases between them. The CDR3 nucleotides are TGCGCCAGCAGCCAAGAGTTTAACAGCAACTATGGCTACACCTTC. Translation: CASSQEFNSNYGYTF.

In this sample, this clone turned up once. The CDR3 DNA is TGTGCCAGCAGGGTCGGGCTAGCGGGTGGAACCTACGAGCAGTACTTC. It yields the protein CASRVGLAGGTYEQYF. V is TRBV2 and J is TRBJ2-7, with 8 bases matching TRBD2. J lost 2 bases, V lost 6 bases, and 12 bases had no gene match. The CDR3 extends over 16 amino acids. Germline values: CDR1 SNHLY, CDR2 FYNNEI.

The chain links TRBV30 to TRBJ2-1; D is ambiguous. Germline V lookup: CDR1 GTSNPN, CDR2 SVGIG (reference sequence). CDR3 length: 11 residues. Trimming stripped 0 bases from V and 8 bases from J, with 5 bases between. CDR3 nucleotide sequence: TGTGCCTGGAGTGTACTCTATGAGCAGTTCTTC. It translates to CAWSVLYEQFF.

The chain carries TRBV3-1 (or the pseudogene TRBV3-2) and TRBJ1-5; the match to TRBD1 covers 8 bases. This CDR3 has 14 amino acids. The germline gives CDR1 LGHDT, CDR2 YNNKEL (reference sequence). V was pared by 6 bases and J by 6 bases, with 7 bases of the junction left unmatched. CDR3 amino acids: CASSPDRVGQPQHF. CDR3 in DNA: TGTGCCAGCAGTCCGGACAGGGTCGGTCAGCCCCAGCATTTT.

The rearrangement links TRBV3-1 (or the pseudogene TRBV3-2) to TRBJ2-3; 9 nucleotides match TRBD2. The trim removed 5 bases at V and 3 bases at J, leaving 9 bases unmatched. This CDR3 region has 16 residues. Germline-derived CDR1 and CDR2 are LGHDT and YNNKEL (reference sequence). CDR3 in amino acids: CASSTLAGVRTDTQYF. The DNA for the CDR3 is TGTGCCAGCAGCACCTTAGCGGGAGTGAGGACAGATACGCAGTATTTT.

V is TRBV7-2 and J is TRBJ1-1; D is undetermined. Per germline, CDR1 SGHTA and CDR2 FQGNSA. V dropped 0 bases and J dropped 3 bases, with 11 bases sitting between them. The CDR3 totals 15 residues. In nucleotides, the CDR3 is TGTGCCAGCAGCTTAGCGGCGGCGAGGGACACTGAAGCTTTCTTT. Translating it yields CASSLAAARDTEAFF.

This clone has just one count. This chain joins TRBV6-6 and TRBJ2-5; D may be TRBD2 (5 bases). V was clipped by 3 bases and J by 5 bases, with 16 bases between them. The germline V gene has CDR1 MNHNY and CDR2 SVGAGI (reference sequence). CDR3 length: 15 amino acids. The chain's CDR3 is CASSYQSGEQETQYF. DNA for the CDR3: TGTGCCAGCAGTTATCAATCCGGGGAACAGGAGACCCAGTACTTC.

This clone was picked up many times. J is TRBJ1-2 and V is TRBV2; 7 nucleotides match TRBD1. Trimming cost V 6 bases and J 3 bases; bases outside gene matches: 7. The CDR3 contains 14 residues. Germline V gene data show CDR1 as SNHLY and CDR2 as FYNNEI. CDR3 DNA sequence: TGTGCCAGCAGCGCCGACAGGGTCGACTATGGCTACACCTTC. Its translation: CASSADRVDYGYTF. Full variable domain (missing parts from reference TRBV2 and TRBJ1-2): EPEVTQTPSHQVTQMGQEVILRCVPISNHLYFYWYRQILGQKVEFLVSFYNNEISEKSEIFDDQFSVERPDGSNFTLKIRSTKLEDSAMYFCASSADRVDYGYTFGSGTRLTVV.

This clone was counted a single time. This chain joins TRBV18 and TRBJ2-7; TRBD1 matches at 7 bases. Unmatched junction bases numbered 0, after V lost 3 bases and J lost 1 base. Germline V CDR1 and CDR2: KGHSH, LQKENI. This CDR3 is built from 13 residues. The CDR3 loop is CASSPGQSYEQYF. The DNA for the CDR3 is TGTGCCAGCTCACCGGGACAGTCCTACGAGCAGTACTTC.

The chain combines TRBV4-1 with TRBJ2-1, with 8 bases matching TRBD2. The junction had 7 bases not matched to a gene; V was cut back by 0 bases and J by 0 bases. The CDR3 loop spans 18 amino acids. In germline, CDR1 is MGHRA, CDR2 YSYEKL. The CDR3 here is CASSQEVLSGSSYNEQFF. The CDR3 DNA reads as TGCGCCAGCAGCCAAGAGGTACTCAGCGGGAGCTCCTACAATGAGCAGTTCTTC.

V usage is TRBV7-2 and J usage is TRBJ2-1, with 11 bases matching TRBD2. CDR3 length equals 16 residues. Germline V lookup: CDR1 SGHTA, CDR2 FQGNSA. V was pared by 4 bases and J by 7 bases, with 9 bases of the junction left unmatched. In nucleotides, the CDR3 is TGTGCCAGCAGCTGGTATAGCGGGAGGGGAGAGAATGAGCAGTTCTTC. Its protein is CASSWYSGRGENEQFF.

This clone was recorded only once. V usage is TRBV2 and J usage is TRBJ2-1; 10 bases are shared with TRBD2. Germline V gives CDR1 SNHLY, CDR2 FYNNEI. Trimming took 3 bases from V and 12 from J; bases not matched to a gene: 11. The CDR3 is made up of 15 amino acids. CDR3 nucleotides: TGTGCCAGCAGTGATCGGACTAGCGGCACGGGGGTGCAGTTCTTC. It codes for CASSDRTSGTGVQFF.

V and J are TRBV6-1 and TRBJ1-2; D is unresolved. The CDR3 extends over 12 amino acids. Germline V gene lookup returns CDR1 MNHNS and CDR2 SASEGT. With 1 base removed from V and 7 bases from J, the gap between germline ends came to 7 bases. The CDR3: CASSEGGSGYTF. In DNA, the CDR3 is TGTGCCAGCAGTGAAGGAGGGAGTGGCTACACCTTC.

The chain uses TRBV29-1 and TRBJ1-2; TRBD1 agrees at 8 bases. CDR1 and CDR2 from the germline V gene are SQVTM and ANQGSEA. The CDR3 has 12 amino acids. J lost 7 bases, V lost 4 bases, and 5 bases had no gene match. The CDR3 DNA sequence: TGCAGCGTTGTGCAGGGGGCGACTGGCTACACCTTC. Translating gives CSVVQGATGYTF.

The V call is TRBV19, the J call TRBJ1-1; possibly TRBD1 for D (5 bases). The CDR3 length is 15 residues. Deletions cut 5 bases from V and 3 bases from J, with 16 bases between. Germline CDR1 and CDR2: LNHDA and SQIVND (reference sequence). The chain's CDR3 is CASSSEAGVDTEAFF. In DNA, the CDR3 is TGTGCCAGTAGTTCCGAAGCGGGGGTAGACACTGAAGCTTTCTTT.

This clone was seen just once. The V call is TRBV14, the J call TRBJ2-2, with D possibly being TRBD1 (5 bases). CDR3 length: 16 amino acids. Germline V gene data show CDR1 as SGHDN and CDR2 as FVKESK. V shed 2 bases and J shed 0 bases, with 10 bases lying between them. CDR3 in amino acids: CASSQFRTTNTGELFF. CDR3 bases: TGTGCCAGCAGCCAATTCAGGACAACGAACACCGGGGAGCTGTTTTTT.

This clone was seen a single time. The chain is built from TRBV4-3 and TRBJ2-2; 11 bases align to TRBD2. Germline CDR1 LGHNA, CDR2 YSLEER. J gave up 1 base and V 0 bases, and 1 base lay outside the gene matches. CDR3 length equals 17 residues. The CDR3 spells CASSQDGLAGNTGELFF. In nucleotides, the CDR3 is TGCGCCAGCAGCCAAGATGGACTAGCGGGGAACACCGGGGAGCTGTTTTTT.

This clone showed up just a few times. The chain recombines TRBV4-1 with TRBJ1-6; D is uncertain. The CDR3 sequence is 16 residues long. Trimming stripped 3 bases from V and 0 bases from J, with 9 bases between. Per the germline V gene, CDR1 is MGHRA and CDR2 is YSYEKL. CDR3 amino acids: CASSHGLSSYNSPLHF. As DNA, the CDR3 is TGCGCCAGCAGCCATGGTCTGAGCTCCTATAATTCACCCCTCCACTTT.

The V call is TRBV10-3, the J call TRBJ1-1; 7 positions match TRBD1. Losses at the gene ends were 4 bases for V and 1 base for J; bases not matched to a gene: 15. CDR3 size: 18 residues. Germline-derived CDR1 and CDR2 are ENHRY and SYGVKD. In nucleotides, the CDR3 is TGTGCCATCAGTGGAGGGGGCGGCACCGAAGGTAGGAACACTGAAGCTTTCTTT. It translates to CAISGGGGTEGRNTEAFF.

Only one count was recorded for this clone. V usage is TRBV6-5 and J usage is TRBJ1-6, with D uncertain. This CDR3 has 16 amino acids. The germline gives CDR1 MNHEY, CDR2 SVGAGI. Trimming cost V 0 bases and J 5 bases, with 11 bases left between them. CDR3 in amino acids: CASSYSAAEDNSPLHF. DNA of the CDR3: TGTGCCAGCAGTTACTCAGCGGCGGAGGATAATTCACCCCTCCACTTT.

This sequence joins TRBV19 and TRBJ1-5; no reliable D call. In germline, CDR1 is LNHDA, CDR2 SQIVND (reference sequence). The CDR3 totals 14 residues. Trimming cost V 4 bases and J 7 bases, with 14 bases left between them. The DNA of the CDR3 is TGTGCCAGTAGTAACCCAGGATTACGGCAGCCCCAGCATTTT. The encoded protein is CASSNPGLRQPQHF.

The V call is TRBV7-9, the J call TRBJ2-3; D may be TRBD1 (6 bases). Trimming stripped 5 bases from V and 3 bases from J, with 15 bases between. The CDR3 covers 15 residues. CDR1 and CDR2 (germline): SEHNR, FQNEAQ (reference sequence). As DNA, the CDR3 is TGTGCCAGCAGCCTAACAGGGAGTGGGACAGATACGCAGTATTTT. Protein sequence: CASSLTGSGTDTQYF.

The CDR3 DNA reads TGTGCCAGCAGCTTGGCCGTGGGAGCGGGGGATGGCGAGACCCAGTACTTC. Translating it yields CASSLAVGAGDGETQYF. V usage is TRBV5-4 and J usage is TRBJ2-5; 8 positions agree with TRBD2. The CDR3 length is 17 residues. The germline V gene encodes CDR1 SGHNT and CDR2 YYREEE (reference sequence). Unmatched junction bases numbered 12, after V lost 0 bases and J lost 5 bases.

The chain uses TRBV7-9 and TRBJ2-1; TRBD2 matches at 13 bases. Germline V gives CDR1 SEHNR, CDR2 FQNEAQ (reference sequence). This CDR3 is built from 16 residues. The ends lost 1 base at V and 3 bases at J; junction bases unmatched: 0. CDR3 sequence (DNA): TGTGCCAGCAGCTTAGGGACTAGCGGGGGCTACAATGAGCAGTTCTTC. Amino acids: CASSLGTSGGYNEQFF.